This T cell receptor (beta chain) was found in a study of lymphopenia after photon versus proton radiotherapy. This CDR3 contains 14 residues. The trim removed 3 bases at V and 3 bases at J, leaving 3 bases unmatched. The V gene's germline CDR1 is KGHSH and CDR2 LQKENI. Points from the study as a whole: Proton therapy kept repertoires fairly stable, unlike photons, which gained effector/memory cells.

Only in-frame clones appear in the TCRdb table, and some are missing; sequencing was by immunoSEQ multiplex PCR. The sample has about 65,000 clones; 75% to 90% are singletons. This clone has just one count. Its antigen is unidentified. The TCR comes from an elderly man with esophageal cancer. J is TRBJ1-2 and V is TRBV18, with 8 nucleotides matching TRBD1. Source: peripheral blood, taken from a patient treated with proton-based radiotherapy. CDR3 sequence: CASSPEQGDYGYTF. The CDR3 region has the DNA TGTGCCAGCTCACCGGAACAGGGGGACTATGGCTACACCTTC.